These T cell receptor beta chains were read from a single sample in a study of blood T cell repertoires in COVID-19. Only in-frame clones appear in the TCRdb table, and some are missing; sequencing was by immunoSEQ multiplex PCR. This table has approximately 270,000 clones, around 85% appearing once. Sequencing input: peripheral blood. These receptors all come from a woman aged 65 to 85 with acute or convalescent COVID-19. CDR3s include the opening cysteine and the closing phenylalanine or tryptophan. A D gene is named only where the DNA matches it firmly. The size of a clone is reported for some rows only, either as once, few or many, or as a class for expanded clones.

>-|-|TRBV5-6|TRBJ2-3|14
TGTGCCAGCAGCTTCGGAGGAGGGCAAGATACGCAGTATTTT
CASSFGGGQDTQYF
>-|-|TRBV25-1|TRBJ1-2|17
TGTGCCAGCAGTGAAAGGGGGGGCAATCAGGCTAAATATGGCTACACCTTC
CASSERGGNQAKYGYTF
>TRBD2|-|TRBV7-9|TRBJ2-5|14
TGTGCCAGCAGCTTAGGACTAGCTAGAGAGACCCAGTACTTC
CASSLGLARETQYF
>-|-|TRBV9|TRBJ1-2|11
TGTGCCAGCTTGGGGGGATATGGCTACACCTTC
CASLGGYGYTF
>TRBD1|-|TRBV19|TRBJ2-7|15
TGTGCCAGTAGCCGAAGGACAGGGCTCCCCTACGAGCAGTACTTC
CASSRRTGLPYEQYF
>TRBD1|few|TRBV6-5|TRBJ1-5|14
TGTGCCAGCAAGACTGGGACAGGTCATCAGCCCCAGCATTTT
CASKTGTGHQPQHF
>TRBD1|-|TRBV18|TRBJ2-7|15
TGTGCCAGCTCACCACCCGGGACAGGGAGGTACGAGCAGTACTTC
CASSPPGTGRYEQYF
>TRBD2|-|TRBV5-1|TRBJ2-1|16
TGCGCCAGCAGCACCGGACTAGCGGGGGTTTACAATGAGCAGTTCTTC
CASSTGLAGVYNEQFF
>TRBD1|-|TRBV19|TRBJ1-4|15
TGTGCCAGTAGTACGACAGGGGCGGGGGATGAAAAACTGTTTTTT
CASSTTGAGDEKLFF
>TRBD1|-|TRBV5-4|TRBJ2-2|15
TGTGCCAGCACCGACCAGGGGGTCGGCACCGGGGAGCTGTTTTTT
CASTDQGVGTGELFF
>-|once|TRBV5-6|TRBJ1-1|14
TGTGCCAGCAGCTTCTATGACAGGAACACTGAAGCTTTCTTT
CASSFYDRNTEAFF
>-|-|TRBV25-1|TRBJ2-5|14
TGTGCCAGCAGTGACCTAGCGCTGGGAGAGACCCAGTACTTC
CASSDLALGETQYF
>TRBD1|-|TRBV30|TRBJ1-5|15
TGTGCCTGGAGTAGGGGACAGGCACGGGGCCAGCCCCAGCATTTT
CAWSRGQARGQPQHF
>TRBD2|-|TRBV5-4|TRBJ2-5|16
TGTGCCAGCAGCTTGGGGGGAGCGGGGTGGCAAGAGACCCAGTACTTC
CASSLGGAGWQETQYF
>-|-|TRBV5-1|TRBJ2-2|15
TGCGCCAGCAGCTTGGGGCCAGGGTACACCGGGGAGCTGTTTTTT
CASSLGPGYTGELFF
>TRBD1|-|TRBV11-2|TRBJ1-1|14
TGTGCCAGCAGCCGGTTATTACAGGGGACTGAAGCTTTCTTT
CASSRLLQGTEAFF
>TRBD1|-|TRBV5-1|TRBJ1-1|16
TGCGCCAGCAGCTTGGACGGGACAGGGGTGCGCACTGAAGCTTTCTTT
CASSLDGTGVRTEAFF
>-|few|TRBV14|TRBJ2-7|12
TGTGCCAGCAGCCCCCGTGGGAGTGAGCAGTACTTC
CASSPRGSEQYF
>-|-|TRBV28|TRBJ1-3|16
TGTGCCAGCAGTTGGGGCAGGCGACGATCTGGAAACACCATATATTTT
CASSWGRRRSGNTIYF
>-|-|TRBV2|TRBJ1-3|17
TGTGCCAGCAGTGAAGCGCAGCTTCTGGGTCGGGTAAACACCATATATTTT
CASSEAQLLGRVNTIYF
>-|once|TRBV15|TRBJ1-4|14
TGTGCCACCAGCACGTCGAGGGCGTTGGCAAAACTGTTTTTT
CATSTSRALAKLFF
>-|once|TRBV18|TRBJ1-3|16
TGTGCCAGCTCACCAAGAGAGGCCAGCTCTGGAAACACCATATATTTT
CASSPREASSGNTIYF
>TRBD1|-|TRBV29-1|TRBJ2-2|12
TGCAGCGCTAGGACAGGGACCGGGGAGCTGTTTTTT
CSARTGTGELFF
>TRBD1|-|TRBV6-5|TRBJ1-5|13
TGTGCCAGCGGGACAGGGAAGGGGCAGCCCCAGCATTTT
CASGTGKGQPQHF
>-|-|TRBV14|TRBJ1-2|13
TGTGCCAGCAGCCGAGCAGGGGCGCGTGGCTACACCTTC
CASSRAGARGYTF
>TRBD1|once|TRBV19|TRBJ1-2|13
TGTGCCAGTAGTAGACAGGGCGACGATGGCTACACCTTC
CASSRQGDDGYTF
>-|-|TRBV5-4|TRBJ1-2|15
TGTGCCAGCAGCCTGGATTTACAGTCGCTCTATGGCTACACCTTC
CASSLDLQSLYGYTF
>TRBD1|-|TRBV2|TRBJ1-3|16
TGTGCCAGCAGATCAGGGACAGGGGCTTGGGGAAACACCATATATTTT
CASRSGTGAWGNTIYF
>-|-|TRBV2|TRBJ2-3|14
TGTGCCACTTCATCCTCCAGGGGGGAAGATACGCAGTATTTT
CATSSSRGEDTQYF
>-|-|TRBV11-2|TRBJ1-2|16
TGTGCCAGCAGCTTAGCCCCATCGAGGCCTATCTATGGCTACACCTTC
CASSLAPSRPIYGYTF
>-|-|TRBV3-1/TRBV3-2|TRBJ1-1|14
TGTGCCAGCAGCCTAGGACACAGCTACACTGAAGCTTTCTTT
CASSLGHSYTEAFF
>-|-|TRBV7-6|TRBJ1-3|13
TGTGCCAGCAGCCCCTACAGGGGAAACACCATATATTTT
CASSPYRGNTIYF
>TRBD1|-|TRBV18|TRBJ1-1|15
TGTGCCAGCTCACCACCGTCAAACAGGGGCACTGAAGCTTTCTTT
CASSPPSNRGTEAFF
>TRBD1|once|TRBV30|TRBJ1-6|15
TGTGCCTGGAAAGCGCTGACAGGGGAAAATTCACCCCTCCACTTT
CAWKALTGENSPLHF
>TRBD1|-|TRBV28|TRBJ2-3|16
TGTGCCAGCAGACGAGGAAGAATAGGGGGGACAGGCGGGCAGTATTTT
CASRRGRIGGTGGQYF
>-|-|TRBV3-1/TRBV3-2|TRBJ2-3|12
TGTGCCAGCAGCCGGGACTCAGATACGCAGTATTTT
CASSRDSDTQYF
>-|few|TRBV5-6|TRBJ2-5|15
TGTGCCAGCAGCTTTGGGGGGTCTATGCAAGAGACCCAGTACTTC
CASSFGGSMQETQYF
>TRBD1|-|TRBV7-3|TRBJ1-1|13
TGTGCCAGCAGCAAACGGGACAGGGGACGGGCTTTCTTT
CASSKRDRGRAFF
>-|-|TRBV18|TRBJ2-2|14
TGTGCCAGCTCCATCCAGACAGGCACCGGGGAGCTGTTTTTT
CASSIQTGTGELFF
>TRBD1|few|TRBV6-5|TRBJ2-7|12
TGTGCCAGCAAGACAGGGGCTCGGGAGCAGTACTTC
CASKTGAREQYF
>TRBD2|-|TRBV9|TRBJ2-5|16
TGTGCCAGCAGCGTAGATCCGGGGGGAGATCAGGAGACCCAGTACTTC
CASSVDPGGDQETQYF
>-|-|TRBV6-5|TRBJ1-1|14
TGTGCCAGCAGTCTAGACGGAGGCACCACTGAAGCTTTCTTT
CASSLDGGTTEAFF
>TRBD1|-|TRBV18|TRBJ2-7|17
TGTGCCAGCTCCCCAAATCCCCCGGGACAGGGGGGTAATGGGCAGTACTTC
CASSPNPPGQGGNGQYF
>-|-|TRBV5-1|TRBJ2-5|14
TGCGCCAGCAGCCTCGACAGGATCCGAGAGACCCAGTACTTC
CASSLDRIRETQYF
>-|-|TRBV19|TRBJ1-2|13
TGTGCCAGTACCTTCTCTACGGGTGGCGGCTACACCTTC
CASTFSTGGGYTF
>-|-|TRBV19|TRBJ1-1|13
TGTGCCAGTAGCACCGGTTCGTACACTGAAGCTTTCTTT
CASSTGSYTEAFF
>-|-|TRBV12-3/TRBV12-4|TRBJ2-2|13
TGTGCCAGCAGTTTGGTTTCGCGGGGGGAGCTGTTTTTT
CASSLVSRGELFF
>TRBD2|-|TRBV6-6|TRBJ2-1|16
TGTGCCAGCAGTTACCCGACTAGCGGGGGTTACAATGAGCAGTTCTTC
CASSYPTSGGYNEQFF
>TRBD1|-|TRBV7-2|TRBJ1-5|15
TGTGCCAGCAGCGCCTGGGACAGAAATAATCAGCCCCAGCATTTT
CASSAWDRNNQPQHF
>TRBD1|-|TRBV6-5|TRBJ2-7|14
TGTGCCAGCAGTTACTTGGGACAGGGGTACGAGCAGTACTTC
CASSYLGQGYEQYF
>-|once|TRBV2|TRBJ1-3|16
TGTGCCAGCAGTGTACAGGGTTCCCCGTCTGGAAACACCATATATTTT
CASSVQGSPSGNTIYF
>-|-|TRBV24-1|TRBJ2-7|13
TGTGCCACCAGTGATCCACAGACCTACGAGCAGTACTTC
CATSDPQTYEQYF
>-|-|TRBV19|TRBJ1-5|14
TGTGCCAGTAGTATGAGGCAGTTAATTCAGCCCCAGCATTTT
CASSMRQLIQPQHF
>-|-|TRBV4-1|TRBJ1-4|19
TGCGCCAGCAGCCAACCTCTCCCCGGGGGGAGGGGGGTTTCGGGAAAACTGTTTTTT
CASSQPLPGGRGVSGKLFF
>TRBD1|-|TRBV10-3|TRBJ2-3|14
TGTGCCATCAACAGGGGTGAGGTTAGAGATACGCAGTATTTT
CAINRGEVRDTQYF
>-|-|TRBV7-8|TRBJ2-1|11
TGTGCCAGCACCTTTGGCCTGGAGCAGTTCTTC
CASTFGLEQFF